This paragraph covers one TCR beta chain sequence. Trimming shortened V by 6 bases and J by 5 bases, and 13 bases separated the two germline ends. Germline V gene data show CDR1 as MNHNY and CDR2 as SVGAGI (reference sequence). CDR3 length: 13 residues. This sample is drawn from a study of T cell changes during pregnancy in multiple sclerosis. TCRdb's copy holds only in-frame clones and misses some; the assay was immunoSEQ multiplex PCR. The sample has about 50,000 clones; 92% are singletons. This chain links TRBV6-6 with TRBJ1-2; D possibly corresponds to TRBD1 (6 bases). This specimen was CD4+ T cells from peripheral blood mononuclear cells, taken after pregnancy. The receptor's source is a female donor with multiple sclerosis, enrolled in a pregnancy study. As DNA, the CDR3 is TGTGCCAGCAGCAGGGACATTGGGTATGGCTACACCTTC. Its translation is CASSRDIGYGYTF.